This TCR beta chain was identified in a study of Tregs in tolerant kidney transplant recipients. Broader study findings: This study did not directly address biological reproducibility. For some patients, primers changed over time, blocking nucleotide-level comparison. Few patients were studied, so findings need validation in larger groups.

This clone has only one observation. The antigen is not known. The assay was immunoSEQ multiplex PCR, and TCRdb's table has in-frame clones only and misses some. The sample includes about 55,000 clones, about nine tenths of them seen just once. Recipients received nonmyeloablative bone marrow transplants from related graft donors, with transient mixed chimerism. CD4+CD25+CD127- Tregs, CD4+CD25- non-Tregs, CD4 and CD8 cells were sorted. The clonotype was recovered from a human patient who received a combined kidney and bone marrow transplant. The graft donor may account for some of the T cells. Specimen: CD8+ T cells from blood (PBMCs), collected 24 months after the transplant.

CDR3 protein: CASSWGRDWSYEQYF. CDR3 nucleotide sequence: TGTGCCAGTAGCTGGGGTCGGGACTGGTCCTACGAGCAGTACTTC. The chain links TRBV19 to TRBJ2-7; possibly TRBD2 for D (6 bases). Germline lookup yields CDR1 LNHDA and CDR2 SQIVND (reference sequence). The CDR3 extends over 15 amino acids. Between the trimmed V and J ends, which lost 6 bases and 1 base, there was a span of 16 bases.